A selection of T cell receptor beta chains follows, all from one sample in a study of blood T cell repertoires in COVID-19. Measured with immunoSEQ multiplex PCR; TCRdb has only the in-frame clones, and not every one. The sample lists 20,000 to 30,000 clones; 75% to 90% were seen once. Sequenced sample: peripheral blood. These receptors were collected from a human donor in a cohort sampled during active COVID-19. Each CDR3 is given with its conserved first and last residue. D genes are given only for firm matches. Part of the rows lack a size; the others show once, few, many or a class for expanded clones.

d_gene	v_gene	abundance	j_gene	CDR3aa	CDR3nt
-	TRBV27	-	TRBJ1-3	CASRLQGTNTIYF	TGTGCCAGCAGGCTGCAGGGGACGAACACCATATATTTT
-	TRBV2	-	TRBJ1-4	CASISQGIEKLFF	TGTGCCAGCATTAGTCAGGGTATTGAAAAACTGTTTTTT
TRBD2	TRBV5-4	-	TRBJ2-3	CASSWGGTNVDTQYF	TGTGCCAGCAGCTGGGGGGGGACTAACGTAGATACGCAGTATTTT
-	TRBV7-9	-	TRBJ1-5	CASSLAPDSQPQHF	TGTGCCAGCAGCTTAGCGCCCGACTCTCAGCCCCAGCATTTT
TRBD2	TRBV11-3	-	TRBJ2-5	CASSPSGGTKTQYF	TGTGCCAGCAGCCCTAGCGGGGGGACAAAGACCCAGTACTTC
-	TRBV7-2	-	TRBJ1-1	CASRTGSMNTEAFF	TGTGCCAGCAGGACAGGTTCCATGAACACTGAAGCTTTCTTT
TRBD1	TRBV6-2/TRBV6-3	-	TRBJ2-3	CASSYSTGDGTDTQYF	TGTGCCAGCAGTTACTCGACAGGGGACGGCACAGATACGCAGTATTTT
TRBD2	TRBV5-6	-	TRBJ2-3	CASTPTGGLAGSTDTQYF	TGTGCCAGCACCCCCACCGGGGGCCTAGCGGGGAGCACAGATACGCAGTATTTT
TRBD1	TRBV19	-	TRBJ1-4	CASVGQLNEKLFF	TGTGCCAGCGTGGGACAGCTTAATGAAAAACTGTTTTTT
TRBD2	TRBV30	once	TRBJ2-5	CAWSPQGREGETQYF	TGTGCCTGGAGCCCACAGGGGCGGGAGGGAGAGACCCAGTACTTC
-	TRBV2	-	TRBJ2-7	CASRQGPPTYEQYF	TGTGCCAGCAGACAGGGACCTCCGACCTACGAGCAGTACTTC
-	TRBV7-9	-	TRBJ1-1	CASSPEGGTEAFF	TGTGCCAGCAGCCCCGAGGGGGGGACTGAAGCTTTCTTT
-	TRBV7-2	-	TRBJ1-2	CASSPPGVIYGYTF	TGTGCCAGCAGCCCACCGGGGGTTATCTATGGCTACACCTTC
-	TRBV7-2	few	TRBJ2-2	CASSSQLRGGELFF	TGTGCCAGCAGCTCCCAGCTCCGCGGAGGGGAGCTGTTTTTT
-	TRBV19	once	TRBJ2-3	CASSSVGPGGTDTQYF	TGTGCCAGTAGTTCCGTGGGGCCGGGGGGCACAGATACGCAGTATTTT
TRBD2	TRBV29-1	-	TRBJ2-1	CSVGPGGPGKQYEQFF	TGCAGCGTTGGTCCGGGGGGGCCGGGGAAACAATATGAGCAGTTCTTC
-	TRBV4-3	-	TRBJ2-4	CASSQVRGAKNIQYF	TGCGCCAGCAGCCAAGTTCGGGGAGCCAAAAACATTCAGTACTTC
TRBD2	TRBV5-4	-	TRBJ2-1	CASSLTGGSSFRNEQFF	TGTGCCAGCAGCTTGACTGGCGGGAGTTCATTTAGGAATGAGCAGTTCTTC
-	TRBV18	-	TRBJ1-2	CASSSSFSTGLANYGYTF	TGTGCCAGCTCATCGTCGTTCTCTACAGGTTTAGCTAACTATGGCTACACCTTC
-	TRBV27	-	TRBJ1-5	CASSDGVPLTNQPQHF	TGTGCCAGCAGTGATGGAGTCCCGCTGACCAATCAGCCCCAGCATTTT
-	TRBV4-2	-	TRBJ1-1	CASSQEEWSEAFF	TGTGCCAGCAGCCAAGAGGAATGGAGTGAAGCTTTCTTT
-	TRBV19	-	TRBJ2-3	CATQRDFTDTQYF	TGTGCCACTCAACGTGACTTCACAGATACGCAGTATTTT
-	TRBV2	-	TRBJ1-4	CASSPPASENEKLFF	TGTGCCAGCTCCCCCCCCGCGTCTGAGAATGAAAAACTGTTTTTT
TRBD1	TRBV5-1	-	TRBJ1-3	CASSGTGPFSGNTIYF	TGCGCCAGCTCCGGGACAGGGCCCTTCTCTGGAAACACCATATATTTT
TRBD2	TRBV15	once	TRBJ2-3	CATSRPRRLAGYLAPGAQYF	TGTGCCACCAGCAGGCCCCGTAGGCTAGCGGGGTACCTAGCCCCAGGAGCGCAGTATTTT
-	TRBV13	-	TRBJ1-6	CASSLGPQGLRNSPLHF	TGTGCCAGCAGCTTAGGCCCACAGGGCCTTAGAAATTCACCCCTCCACTTT
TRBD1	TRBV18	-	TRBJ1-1	CASSSGQGNTEAFF	TGTGCCAGCTCGTCGGGACAGGGGAACACTGAAGCTTTCTTT
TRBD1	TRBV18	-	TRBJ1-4	CASSVGTGDEKLFF	TGTGCCAGCTCAGTAGGGACAGGGGATGAAAAACTGTTTTTT
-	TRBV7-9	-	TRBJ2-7	CASSLSAYEQYF	TGTGCCAGCAGCTTATCCGCCTACGAGCAGTACTTC
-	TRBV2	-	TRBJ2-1	CASSVIRVHEQFF	TGTGCCAGCAGTGTAATCAGGGTGCATGAGCAGTTCTTC
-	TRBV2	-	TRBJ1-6	CASMSSYNSPLHF	TGTGCCAGCATGTCATCCTATAATTCACCCCTCCACTTT
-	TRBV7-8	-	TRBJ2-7	CASSFGQGNEQYF	TGTGCCAGCAGCTTTGGTCAGGGCAACGAGCAGTACTTC
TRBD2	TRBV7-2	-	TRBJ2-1	CASSGPGLAGYSYNEQFF	TGTGCCAGCAGCGGACCGGGACTAGCGGGGTACTCCTACAATGAGCAGTTCTTC
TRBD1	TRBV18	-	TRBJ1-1	CASSPSVTGGKLNEAFF	TGTGCCAGCTCACCATCCGTCACAGGGGGCAAGTTGAATGAAGCTTTCTTT
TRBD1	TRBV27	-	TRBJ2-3	CASRMDRTDTQYF	TGTGCCAGCAGGATGGACAGGACAGATACGCAGTATTTT
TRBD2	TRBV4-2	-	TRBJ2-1	CASSQDEVTSGANEQFF	TGTGCCAGCAGCCAAGATGAGGTGACTAGCGGGGCGAATGAGCAGTTCTTC
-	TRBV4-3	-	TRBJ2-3	CASSQEIASRGDTQYF	TGCGCCAGCAGCCAAGAAATAGCGTCTAGAGGAGATACGCAGTATTTT
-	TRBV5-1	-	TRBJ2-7	CASSLAPGNSYEQYF	TGCGCCAGCAGCTTGGCACCAGGGAACTCCTACGAGCAGTACTTC
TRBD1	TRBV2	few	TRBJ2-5	CASSVGQGDWETQYF	TGTGCCAGCAGCGTGGGACAGGGGGACTGGGAGACCCAGTACTTC
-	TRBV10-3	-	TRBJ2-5	CAIKPSWGQGQETQYF	TGTGCCATCAAGCCCTCTTGGGGGCAGGGGCAAGAGACCCAGTACTTC
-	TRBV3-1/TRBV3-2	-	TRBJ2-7	CASSPLGDEQYF	TGTGCCAGCAGCCCCCTAGGGGACGAGCAGTACTTC
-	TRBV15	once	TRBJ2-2	CATSRDLSIGGAENTGELFF	TGTGCCACCAGCAGAGATCTTAGCATTGGGGGGGCCGAGAACACCGGGGAGCTGTTTTTT
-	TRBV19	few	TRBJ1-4	CASSISPGSKFRTEKLFF	TGTGCCAGTAGTATCTCCCCAGGGTCGAAGTTCCGAACTGAAAAACTGTTTTTT
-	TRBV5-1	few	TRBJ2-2	CASSAVGANTGELFF	TGCGCCAGCAGCGCGGTGGGTGCGAACACCGGGGAGCTGTTTTTT
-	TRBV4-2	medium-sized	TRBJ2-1	CASSQDEGSYNEQFF	TGTGCCAGCAGCCAAGACGAGGGCTCCTACAATGAGCAGTTCTTC
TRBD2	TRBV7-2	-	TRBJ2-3	CASSLASSGGANTQYF	TGTGCCAGCAGCTTAGCTTCTAGCGGGGGGGCAAATACGCAGTATTTT
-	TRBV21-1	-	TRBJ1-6	CASKTPNSYNSPLHF	TGTGCCAGCAAAACCCCTAACTCCTATAATTCACCCCTCCACTTT
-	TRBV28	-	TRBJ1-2	CASSSGESQTGYTF	TGTGCCAGCAGTTCGGGGGAATCGCAGACTGGCTACACCTTC
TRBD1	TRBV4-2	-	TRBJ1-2	CASSQDHRGRTF	TGTGCCAGCAGCCAAGATCACAGGGGGAGGACCTTC
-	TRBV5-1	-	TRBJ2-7	CASSTSGLGPYEQYF	TGCGCCAGCAGCACCTCAGGGTTGGGCCCCTACGAGCAGTACTTC
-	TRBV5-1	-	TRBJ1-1	CASSLGQTEAFF	TGCGCCAGCAGCTTGGGCCAGACTGAAGCTTTCTTT
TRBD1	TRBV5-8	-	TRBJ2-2	CASSPFGTENTGELFF	TGTGCCAGCAGCCCCTTTGGGACAGAGAACACCGGGGAGCTGTTTTTT
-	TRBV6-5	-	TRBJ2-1	CASSYSGSSYNEQFF	TGTGCCAGCAGTTACTCGGGCTCCTCCTACAATGAGCAGTTCTTC